The 17 T cell receptor beta chains in this list originate from one sample, sequenced in a study of blood T cells in healthy people across ages. A second roughly 6 to 11 cycle PCR used barcoded and J-beta primers. MiXCR, applied by TCRdb to the 5' RACE reads, yields one record per CDR3 protein. The sample has hundreds of thousands of distinct CDR3 sequences; about 59% are singletons. The sequenced material came from blood. The receptors originated from a man younger than 40 in good health.

The rearrangement uses TRBV4-3 and TRBJ2-4, with D hard to call. Per germline, CDR1 LGHNA and CDR2 YSLEER. The germline V and J ends were trimmed by 0 bases and 5 bases, with 5 bases remaining between them. The CDR3 has 13 amino acids. CDR3: CASSQDHQNIQYF. The CDR3 DNA reads as TGCGCCAGCAGCCAAGATCATCAAAACATTCAGTACTTC.

The V gene is TRBV9, the J gene TRBJ2-1; the match to TRBD2 covers 11 bases. Gene TRBJ2-7 matches the end of the DNA better, so the J call may be wrong. The CDR3 contains 16 residues. The germline V gene has CDR1 SGDLS and CDR2 YYNGEE. Written as DNA, the CDR3 is TGTGCCAGCAGCGTATCTCCTAGCGGGGGGATTGGGGAGCAGTACTTC. Encoded protein: CASSVSPSGGIGEQYF.

This chain uses TRBV4-3 with TRBJ2-5, with D perhaps matching TRBD2 (5 bases). Deletions cut 0 bases from V and 6 bases from J, with 11 bases between. The CDR3 is 14 amino acids. CDR1 and CDR2 (germline): LGHNA, YSLEER. CDR3 residues: CASSQDLASQTQYF. The CDR3, as DNA: TGCGCCAGCAGCCAAGATTTGGCTAGCCAGACCCAGTACTTC.

V is TRBV23-1 and J is TRBJ2-5, with D unclear. TRBV23-1 is known as an ORF, though its function is uncertain. Trimming pared 4 bases from V and 2 bases from J, leaving 23 bases between. CDR3 length: 18 residues. The CDR3 DNA is TGCGCCAGCAGTCTATGGGCCCCGTCGAGCCTTAATCAAGAGACCCAGTACTTC. Protein product: CASSLWAPSSLNQETQYF.

The chain combines TRBV7-2 with TRBJ2-7; D not resolved. V lost 1 base to trimming and J lost 4 bases, with 14 bases between them. The CDR3 is made up of 15 amino acids. From germline, CDR1 is SGHTA and CDR2 FQGNSA. The CDR3 protein is CASSLGPPIGYEQYF. CDR3 DNA sequence: TGTGCCAGCAGCTTAGGCCCTCCGATAGGATACGAGCAGTACTTC.

The CDR3 protein is CSASPGQSSYNEQYF. The CDR3 region has the DNA TGCAGTGCTAGCCCGGGACAGAGCTCCTACAATGAGCAGTACTTC. The chain carries TRBV20-1 and TRBJ2-1; 7 nucleotides align to TRBD1. The J call may be in error: the DNA end matches TRBJ2-7 better. Germline lookup yields CDR1 DFQATT and CDR2 SNEGSKA (reference sequence). This CDR3 region has 15 residues.

This clonotype was found many times. This may be a read error, as it is one base from a much larger clone. The chain couples TRBV5-1 to TRBJ2-6; D is possibly TRBD2 (5 bases). V shed 0 bases and J shed 0 bases, with 13 bases lying between them. The CDR3 has 18 amino acids. In germline, CDR1 is SGHRS, CDR2 YFSETQ. The CDR3 sequence is CASSLGVGRDSGANVLTF. CDR3 sequence (DNA): TGCGCCAGCAGCTTGGGTGTTGGCCGGGACTCTGGGGCCAACGTCCTGACTTTC.

This chain connects TRBV20-1 to TRBJ1-6, with 10 bases lining up with TRBD1. Germline trimming cut 7 bases from V and 10 bases from J; bases unmatched to any gene: 10. The CDR3 extends over 14 amino acids. Per the germline V gene, CDR1 is DFQATT and CDR2 is SNEGSKA (reference sequence). CDR3: CSVFLGQGLSPLHF. The CDR3 DNA reads TGCAGTGTATTTCTGGGACAGGGGCTGTCACCCCTCCACTTT.

The rearrangement joins TRBV14 to TRBJ1-2, with a possible D match to TRBD1 (5 bases). The V gene lost 3 bases and the J gene lost 5 bases, with 10 bases spanning the gap. CDR1 SGHDN and CDR2 FVKESK come from the germline V gene. The CDR3 covers 13 residues. The CDR3 here is CASSHGTDYGYTF. The CDR3 DNA sequence: TGTGCCAGCAGCCACGGGACGGATTATGGCTACACCTTC.

The V call is TRBV12-3 or TRBV12-4, the J call TRBJ2-3; D unresolved. V was clipped by 6 bases and J by 5 bases, with 9 bases between them. The CDR3 is 12 residues long. In nucleotides, the CDR3 is TGTGCCAGCAGACTCCCCATAGATACGCAGTATTTT. Its protein is CASRLPIDTQYF.

The chain joins TRBV4-3 to TRBJ2-1, with D possibly TRBD1 on 5 matching bases. The CDR3 consists of 14 residues. The V end was cut by 0 bases, the J end by 7 bases, with 10 bases between. Germline CDR1 reads LGHNA; CDR2 reads YSLEER. CDR3 amino acids: CASSQDSGLNEQFF. For the CDR3, the DNA is TGCGCCAGCAGCCAAGATTCAGGGCTGAATGAGCAGTTCTTC.

In DNA, the CDR3 is TGCAGCGTTCCGGGACAGGGGGCTGGGTATGGCTACACCTTC. It is translated as CSVPGQGAGYGYTF. The rearrangement joins TRBV29-1 to TRBJ1-2, with 12 positions matching TRBD1. Germline-derived CDR1 and CDR2 are SQVTM and ANQGSEA. V was clipped by 5 bases and J by 5 bases; unmatched bases: 6. The length of the CDR3 is 14 residues.

This clonotype was observed a few times. The chain couples TRBV28 to TRBJ2-4; D is perhaps TRBD2 (6 bases). The CDR3 sequence is 15 residues long. Germline CDR1 MDHEN, CDR2 SYDVKM. The V gene lost 6 bases and the J gene lost 1 base, with 13 bases spanning the gap. The CDR3 nucleotides read TGTGCCAGCAGGGGGGGACGAGGCGCCAAAAACATTCAGTACTTC. Translating it yields CASRGGRGAKNIQYF.

The chain is built from TRBV7-3 and TRBJ2-1; the match to TRBD2 covers 10 bases. Trimming cost V 4 bases and J 13 bases; bases outside gene matches: 13. Germline loops: CDR1 SGHTA, CDR2 FQGTGA. The CDR3 loop spans 15 amino acids. CDR3 amino acids: CASSSIAGGRESQFF. The CDR3 DNA reads as TGTGCCAGCAGCTCCATAGCGGGAGGAAGAGAGAGCCAGTTCTTC.

This clonotype was counted only a few times. Written as DNA, the CDR3 is TGCAGTGCTACCCCCGGGGCTCTCCAGGCCAAAAACATTCAGTACTTC. Translating it yields CSATPGALQAKNIQYF. The V and J genes are TRBV20-1 and TRBJ2-4; the D call may be TRBD1 or TRBD2 (5 bases each). CDR3 length: 16 residues. V shed 4 bases and J shed 1 base, with 17 bases lying between them. The germline V gene encodes CDR1 DFQATT and CDR2 SNEGSKA (reference sequence).

This sequence joins TRBV5-6 and TRBJ1-4; D is perhaps TRBD1 (6 bases). From germline, CDR1 is SGHDT and CDR2 YYEEEE. Trimming removed 4 bases from V and 7 bases from J, with 17 bases in between. CDR3 length equals 15 residues. CDR3 region: CASSQQGGRVEKLFF. Written as DNA, the CDR3 is TGTGCCAGCAGCCAACAAGGGGGGCGGGTTGAAAAACTGTTTTTT.

V and J are TRBV28 and TRBJ2-3; 7 nucleotides agree with TRBD2. J was trimmed by 0 bases and V by 6 bases; bases with no gene match: 18. Germline assignment: CDR1 MDHEN and CDR2 SYDVKM. This CDR3 is built from 19 residues. The CDR3 spells CASSLPPGTNGASTDTQYF. In DNA, the CDR3 is TGTGCCAGCAGCCTCCCTCCCGGGACTAACGGGGCTAGCACAGATACGCAGTATTTT.